Following are 11 T cell receptor beta chains from one sample sequenced in a study of Graves' ophthalmopathy and Graves' hyperthyroidism (dated by TCRdb to 2016 to 2019). Instrument on record: Illumina HiSeq 2000. TCR beta CDR3 regions were amplified from RNA transcripts for repertoire sequencing. The first round was an RT-PCR using HTBI primers with the Qiagen OneStep RT-PCR kit, and this first round was followed by a second-round multiplex PCR, then size selection and purification. TCRdb handled the public reads itself, with Q25 trimming in fastp and clone calling in MiXCR, and kept productive beta chains. CDR3 protein duplicates are merged, each entry listing the most common genes and DNA. This sample comprises around 400,000 distinct CDR3 sequences, about 18% of them detected only once. The ten largest clones capture about 1.4% of the sample. What was sequenced was peripheral blood. The source is a woman aged 18-29 years with Graves' ophthalmopathy. Donor details come from another sample of the same person, matched by shared clones.

In its sample, this clonotype was seen many times. The V call is TRBV15, the J call TRBJ1-1; D is uncertain. V was cut by 0 bases and J by 2 bases, with 13 bases left in between. CDR3 length equals 16 residues. Germline V gives CDR1 LNHNV, CDR2 YYDKDF (reference sequence). The CDR3: CATSREGGDSNTEAFF. CDR3 DNA: TGTGCCACCAGCAGAGAAGGCGGGGATTCAAACACTGAAGCTTTCTTT.

This clonotype was counted at least ten times. This sequence joins TRBV28 and TRBJ2-7; D gene ambiguous. V was trimmed by 3 bases and J by 1 base, leaving 7 bases between them. CDR3 length: 13 residues. CDR1 and CDR2 from the germline V gene are MDHEN and SYDVKM. The CDR3 sequence: CASSFPISYEQYF. The CDR3 region has the DNA TGTGCCAGCAGTTTCCCCATATCCTACGAGCAGTACTTC.

This clonotype came up many times. The genes are TRBV14 and TRBJ1-1; D gene ambiguous. The CDR3 totals 13 residues. With 4 bases removed from V and 6 bases from J, the gap between germline ends came to 12 bases. Germline V gene data show CDR1 as SGHDN and CDR2 as FVKESK. CDR3 sequence: CASSRRGYSEAFF. CDR3 coding DNA: TGTGCCAGCAGCCGCCGAGGGTACTCTGAAGCTTTCTTT. Full variable domain (outside the CDR3, taken from reference TRBV14 and TRBJ1-1): EAGVTQFPSHSVIEKGQTVTLRCDPISGHDNLYWYRRVMGKEIKFLLHFVKESKQDESGMPNNRFLAERTGGTYSTLKVQPAELEDSGVYFCASSRRGYSEAFFGQGTRLTVV.

The table lists this clonotype with many counts. The V call is TRBV30, the J call TRBJ1-1; D remains ambiguous. The CDR3 contains 14 residues. The V and J ends lost 3 bases and 4 bases respectively, with 15 bases between them. The germline V gene has CDR1 GTSNPN and CDR2 SVGIG (reference sequence). CDR3 sequence reads: CAWRRSGKGTEAFF. The CDR3, as DNA: TGTGCCTGGAGGAGGTCCGGGAAGGGCACTGAAGCTTTCTTT. Complete variable domain (other parts from reference TRBV30 and TRBJ1-1): SQTIHQWPATLVQPVGSPLSLECTVEGTSNPNLYWYRQAAGRGLQLLFYSVGIGQISSEVPQNLSASRPQDRQFILSSKKLLLSDSGFYLCAWRRSGKGTEAFFGQGTRLTVV.

This clonotype was recorded at least ten times. The rearrangement links TRBV7-2 to TRBJ2-4; 15 nucleotides match TRBD2. The CDR3 runs to 17 residues. Per the germline V gene, CDR1 is SGHTA and CDR2 is FQGNSA. Trimming took 8 bases from V and 2 from J; bases not matched to a gene: 7. The CDR3 bases are TGTGCCAGCCTGGGACTAGCGGGGGGCTATTCCAAAAACATTCAGTACTTC. Its protein product is CASLGLAGGYSKNIQYF.

This clonotype has at least ten counts. The chain uses TRBV7-2 and TRBJ1-5; 9 positions match TRBD1. Germline CDR1 and CDR2: SGHTA and FQGNSA. V dropped 1 base and J dropped 8; count of bases not matched to a gene: 6. This CDR3 contains 15 residues. CDR3 sequence reads: CASSLGQGVKEPQHF. CDR3 bases: TGTGCCAGCAGCTTAGGACAGGGGGTTAAGGAGCCCCAGCATTTT.

This clonotype appeared many times. The chain recombines TRBV6-9 with TRBJ1-6, with D uncertain. The germline V and J ends were trimmed by 4 bases and 7 bases, with 8 bases remaining between them. CDR1 is MNHGY and CDR2 is SVAAGI in the germline V gene. This CDR3 has 13 amino acids. CDR3 coding DNA: TGTGCCAGCAGTTCGAATTGGAATTCACCCCTCCACTTT. It translates to CASSSNWNSPLHF.

This clonotype was found many times. The V gene is TRBV5-1, the J gene TRBJ1-2; D ambiguous. This CDR3 contains 15 residues. The germline CDR1 and CDR2 sequences are SGHRS and YFSETQ. V was clipped by 4 bases and J by 5 bases, with 18 bases between them. The CDR3 sequence: CASSPRHGPIYGYTF. In DNA form, the CDR3 reads TGCGCCAGCAGCCCCCGACACGGACCGATATATGGCTACACCTTC.

This clonotype has at least ten counts. This chain connects TRBV4-3 to TRBJ2-7; 8 bases map to TRBD1. Germline V CDR1 and CDR2: LGHNA, YSLEER. V gave up 1 base and J gave up 3 bases; unmatched junction bases: 2. This CDR3 comprises 14 residues. The CDR3 loop is CASSQVQGGYEQYF. CDR3 bases: TGCGCCAGCAGCCAAGTACAGGGGGGCTACGAGCAGTACTTC.

The rearrangement joins TRBV29-1 to TRBJ2-7; 10 nucleotides align to TRBD2. The CDR3 extends over 15 amino acids. CDR1 and CDR2 from the germline V gene are SQVTM and ANQGSEA. J was trimmed by 4 bases and V by 5 bases; bases with no gene match: 11. The DNA of the CDR3 is TGCAGCGTTTTAAAGCTAGCGGGAGTAAGGTACGAGCAGTACTTC. Its translation is CSVLKLAGVRYEQYF.

This clonotype was seen ten or more times. V and J are TRBV30 and TRBJ1-2, with D perhaps matching TRBD1 (5 bases). Trimming left V 7 bases short and J 3 bases short, with 24 bases between. CDR3 length: 16 amino acids. CDR1 and CDR2 (germline): GTSNPN, SVGIG (reference sequence). CDR3 residues: CASLGEGKGGYYGYTF. The CDR3 coding sequence is TGTGCCTCCTTGGGGGAGGGTAAGGGAGGCTACTATGGCTACACCTTC.